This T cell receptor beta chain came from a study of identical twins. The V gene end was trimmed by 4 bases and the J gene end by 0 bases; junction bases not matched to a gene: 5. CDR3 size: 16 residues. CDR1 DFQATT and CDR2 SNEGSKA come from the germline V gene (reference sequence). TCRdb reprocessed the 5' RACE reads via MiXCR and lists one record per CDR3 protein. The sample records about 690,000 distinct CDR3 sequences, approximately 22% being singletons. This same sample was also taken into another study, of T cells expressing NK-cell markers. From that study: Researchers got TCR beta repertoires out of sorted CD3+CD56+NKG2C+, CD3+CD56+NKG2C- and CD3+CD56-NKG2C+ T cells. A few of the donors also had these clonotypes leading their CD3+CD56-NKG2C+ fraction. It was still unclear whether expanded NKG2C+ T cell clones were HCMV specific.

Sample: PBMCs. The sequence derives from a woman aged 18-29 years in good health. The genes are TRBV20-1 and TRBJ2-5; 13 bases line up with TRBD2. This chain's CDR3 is CSAMRGLAGYQETQYF. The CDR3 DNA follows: TGCAGTGCTATGCGGGGACTAGCGGGGTACCAAGAGACCCAGTACTTC.